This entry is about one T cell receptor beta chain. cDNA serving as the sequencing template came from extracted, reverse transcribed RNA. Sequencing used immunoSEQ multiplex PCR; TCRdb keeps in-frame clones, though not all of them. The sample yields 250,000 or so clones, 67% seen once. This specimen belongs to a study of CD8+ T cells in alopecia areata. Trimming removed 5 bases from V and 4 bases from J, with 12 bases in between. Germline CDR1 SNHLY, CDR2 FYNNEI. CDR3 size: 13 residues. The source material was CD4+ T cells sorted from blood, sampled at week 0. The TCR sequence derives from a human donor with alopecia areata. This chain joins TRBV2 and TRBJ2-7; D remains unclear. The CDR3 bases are TGTGCCAGCAGTCTCGGTTGGGCTTACGAGCAGTACTTC. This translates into CASSLGWAYEQYF.